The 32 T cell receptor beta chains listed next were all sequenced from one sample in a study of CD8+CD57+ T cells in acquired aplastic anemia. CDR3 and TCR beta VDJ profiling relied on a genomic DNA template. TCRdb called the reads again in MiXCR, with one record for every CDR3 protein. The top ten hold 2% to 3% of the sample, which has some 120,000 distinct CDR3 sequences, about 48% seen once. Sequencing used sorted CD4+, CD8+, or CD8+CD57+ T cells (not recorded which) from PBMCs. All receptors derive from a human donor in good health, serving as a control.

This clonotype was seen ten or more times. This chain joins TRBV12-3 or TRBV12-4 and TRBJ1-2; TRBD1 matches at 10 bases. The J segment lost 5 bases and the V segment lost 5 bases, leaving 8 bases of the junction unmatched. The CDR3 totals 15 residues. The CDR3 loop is CASSLRGGQGYGYTF. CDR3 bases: TGTGCCAGCAGTCTCCGCGGGGGACAGGGGTATGGCTACACCTTC.

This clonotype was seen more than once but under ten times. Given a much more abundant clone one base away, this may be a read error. The CDR3 is CASSLEAGPGYEQYF. CDR3 DNA sequence: TGTGCCAGCAGCTTAGAGGCAGGGCCTGGCTACGAGCAGTACTTC. The V gene is TRBV7-2, the J gene TRBJ2-7, with a weak D call TRBD1 (5 bases). The length of the CDR3 is 15 residues. Looked up from germline, CDR1 is SGHTA and CDR2 is FQGNSA. V lost 1 base and J lost 3, with 13 bases in between.

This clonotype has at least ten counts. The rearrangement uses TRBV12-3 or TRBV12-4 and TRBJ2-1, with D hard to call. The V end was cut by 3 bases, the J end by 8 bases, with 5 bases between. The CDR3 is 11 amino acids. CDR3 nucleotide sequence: TGTGCCAGCAGTTTGGGTCATGAGCAGTTCTTC. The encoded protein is CASSLGHEQFF.

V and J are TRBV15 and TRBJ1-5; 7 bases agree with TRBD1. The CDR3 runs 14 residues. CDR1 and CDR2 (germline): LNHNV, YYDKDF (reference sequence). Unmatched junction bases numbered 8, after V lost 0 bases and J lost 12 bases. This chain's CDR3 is CATSRDRGQPRQHF. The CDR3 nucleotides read TGTGCCACCAGCAGAGATCGGGGACAGCCCCGCCAGCATTTT.

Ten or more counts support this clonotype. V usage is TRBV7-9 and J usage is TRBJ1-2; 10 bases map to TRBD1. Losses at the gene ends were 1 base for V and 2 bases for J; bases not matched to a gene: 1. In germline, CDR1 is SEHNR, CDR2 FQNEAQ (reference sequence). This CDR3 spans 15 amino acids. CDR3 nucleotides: TGTGCCAGCAGCTTAGAGACAGGGGGCAACTATGGCTACACCTTC. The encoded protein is CASSLETGGNYGYTF.

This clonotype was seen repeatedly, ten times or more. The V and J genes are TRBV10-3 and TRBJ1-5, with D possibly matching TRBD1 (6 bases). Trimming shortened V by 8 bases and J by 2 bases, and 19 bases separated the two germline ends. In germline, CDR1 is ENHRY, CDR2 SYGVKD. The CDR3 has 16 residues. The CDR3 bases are TGTGCCATCTCTAGAGAGGACAGAGATGGCAATCAGCCCCAGCATTTT. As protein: CAISREDRDGNQPQHF.

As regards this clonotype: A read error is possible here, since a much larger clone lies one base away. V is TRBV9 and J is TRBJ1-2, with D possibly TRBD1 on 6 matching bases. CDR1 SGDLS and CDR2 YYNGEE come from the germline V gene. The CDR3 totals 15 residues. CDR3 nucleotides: TGTGCCAGCAGCGTAGCTGCTGGCGGGGGGCTGGGCTGCACCTTC. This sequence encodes CASSVAAGGGLGCTF. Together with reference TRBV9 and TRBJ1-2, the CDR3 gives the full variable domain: DSGVTQTPKHLITATGQRVTLRCSPRSGDLSVYWYQQSLDQGLQFLIQYYNGEERAKGNILERFSAQQFPDLHSELNLSSLELGDSALYFCASSVAAGGGLGCTFGSGTRLTVV.

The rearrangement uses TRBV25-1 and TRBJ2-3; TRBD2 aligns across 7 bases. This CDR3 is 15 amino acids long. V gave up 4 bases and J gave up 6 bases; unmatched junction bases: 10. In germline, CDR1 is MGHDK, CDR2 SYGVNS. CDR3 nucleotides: TGTGCCAGCAGTGCCCCGGGGGGACCCTTCGATACGCAGTATTTT. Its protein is CASSAPGGPFDTQYF.

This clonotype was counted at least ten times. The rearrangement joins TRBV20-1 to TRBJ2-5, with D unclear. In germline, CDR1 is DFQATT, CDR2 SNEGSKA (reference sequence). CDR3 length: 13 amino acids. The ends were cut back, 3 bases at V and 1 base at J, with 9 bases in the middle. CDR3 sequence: CSASRQAQETQYF. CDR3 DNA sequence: TGCAGTGCTAGTCGGCAGGCCCAAGAGACCCAGTACTTC.

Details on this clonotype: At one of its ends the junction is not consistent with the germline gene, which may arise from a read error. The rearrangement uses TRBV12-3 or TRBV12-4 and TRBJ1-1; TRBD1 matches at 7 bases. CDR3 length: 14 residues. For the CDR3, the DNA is TGTGCCGCCCTCCAGGGACAGATGAACGCTGAAGCTTTCTTT. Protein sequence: CAALQGQMNAEAFF.

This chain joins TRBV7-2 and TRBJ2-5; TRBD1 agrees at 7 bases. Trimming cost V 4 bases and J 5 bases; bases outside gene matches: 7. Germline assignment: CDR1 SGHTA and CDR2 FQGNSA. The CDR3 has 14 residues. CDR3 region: CASSSSQGWETQYF. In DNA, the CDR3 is TGTGCCAGCAGCTCATCACAGGGGTGGGAGACCCAGTACTTC.

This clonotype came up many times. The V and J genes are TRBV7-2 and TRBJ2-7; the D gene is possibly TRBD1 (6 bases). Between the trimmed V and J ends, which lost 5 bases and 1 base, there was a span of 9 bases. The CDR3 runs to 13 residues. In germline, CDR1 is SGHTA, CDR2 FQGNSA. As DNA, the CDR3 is TGTGCCAGCAGCCGGACAGATTCCTACGAGCAGTACTTC. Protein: CASSRTDSYEQYF.

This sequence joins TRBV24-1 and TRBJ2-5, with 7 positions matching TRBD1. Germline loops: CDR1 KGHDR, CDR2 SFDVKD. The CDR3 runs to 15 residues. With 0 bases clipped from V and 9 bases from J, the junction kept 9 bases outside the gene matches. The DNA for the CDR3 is TGTGCCACCAGTGATTTGCGGGGACAGAATCAGCCCCAGTACTTC. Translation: CATSDLRGQNQPQYF.

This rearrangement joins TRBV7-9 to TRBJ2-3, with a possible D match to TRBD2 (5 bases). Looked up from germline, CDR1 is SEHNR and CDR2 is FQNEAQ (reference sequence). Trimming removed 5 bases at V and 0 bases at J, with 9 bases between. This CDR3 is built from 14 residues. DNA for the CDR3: TGTGCCAGCAGCCAAGGACTGAGCACAGATACGCAGTATTTT. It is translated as CASSQGLSTDTQYF.

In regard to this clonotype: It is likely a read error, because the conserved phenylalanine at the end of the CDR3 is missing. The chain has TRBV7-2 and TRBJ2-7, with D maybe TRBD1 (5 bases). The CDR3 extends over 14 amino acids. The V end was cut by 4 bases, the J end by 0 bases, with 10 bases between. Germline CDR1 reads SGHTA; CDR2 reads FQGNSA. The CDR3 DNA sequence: TGTGCCAGCAGCTCGCTAGGGGACTCCTACGAGCAGTACCTC. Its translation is CASSSLGDSYEQYL.

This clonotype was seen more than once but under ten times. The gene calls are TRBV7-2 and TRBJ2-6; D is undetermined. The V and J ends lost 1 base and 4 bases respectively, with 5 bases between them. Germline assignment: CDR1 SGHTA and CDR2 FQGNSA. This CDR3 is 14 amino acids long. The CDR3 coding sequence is TGTGCCAGCAGCTTAGGGGCAGGGGCCAACGTCCTGACTTTC. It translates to CASSLGAGANVLTF.

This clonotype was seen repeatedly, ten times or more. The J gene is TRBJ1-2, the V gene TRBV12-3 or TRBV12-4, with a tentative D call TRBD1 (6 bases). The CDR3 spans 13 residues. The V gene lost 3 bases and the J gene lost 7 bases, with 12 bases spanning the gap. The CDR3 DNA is TGTGCCAGCAGTTTCGACAGGAAAGGTGGCTACACCTTC. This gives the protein CASSFDRKGGYTF.

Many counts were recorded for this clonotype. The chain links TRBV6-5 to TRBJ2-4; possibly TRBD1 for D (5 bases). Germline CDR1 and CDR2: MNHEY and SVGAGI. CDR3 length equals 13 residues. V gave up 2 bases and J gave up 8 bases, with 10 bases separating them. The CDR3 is CASSYVTADIQYF. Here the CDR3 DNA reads TGTGCCAGCAGTTACGTGACAGCTGACATTCAGTACTTC.

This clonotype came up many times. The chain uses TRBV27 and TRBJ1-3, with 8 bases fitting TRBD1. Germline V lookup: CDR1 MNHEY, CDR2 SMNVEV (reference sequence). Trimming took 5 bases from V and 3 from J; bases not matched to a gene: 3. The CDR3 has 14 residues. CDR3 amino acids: CASSRTGFGNTIYF. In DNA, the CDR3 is TGTGCCAGCAGTCGGACAGGGTTTGGAAACACCATATATTTT.

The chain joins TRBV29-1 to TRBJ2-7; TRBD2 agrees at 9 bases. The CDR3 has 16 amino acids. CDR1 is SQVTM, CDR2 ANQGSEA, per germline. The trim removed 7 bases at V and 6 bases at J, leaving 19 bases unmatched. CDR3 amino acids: CSAVAGGPVASFEQYF. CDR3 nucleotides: TGCAGCGCCGTGGCGGGGGGGCCCGTGGCTTCTTTCGAGCAGTACTTC.

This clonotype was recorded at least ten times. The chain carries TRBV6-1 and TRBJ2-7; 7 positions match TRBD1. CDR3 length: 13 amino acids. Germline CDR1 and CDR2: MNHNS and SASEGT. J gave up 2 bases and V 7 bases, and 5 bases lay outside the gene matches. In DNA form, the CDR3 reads TGTGCCAGCACCCCGACAGGGACCTACGAGCAGTACTTC. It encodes CASTPTGTYEQYF.

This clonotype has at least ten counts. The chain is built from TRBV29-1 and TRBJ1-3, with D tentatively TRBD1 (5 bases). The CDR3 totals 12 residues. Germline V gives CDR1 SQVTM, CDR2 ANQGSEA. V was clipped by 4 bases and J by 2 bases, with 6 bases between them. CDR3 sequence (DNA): TGCAGCGTTGTAGGGGCTGGAAACACCATATATTTT. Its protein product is CSVVGAGNTIYF.

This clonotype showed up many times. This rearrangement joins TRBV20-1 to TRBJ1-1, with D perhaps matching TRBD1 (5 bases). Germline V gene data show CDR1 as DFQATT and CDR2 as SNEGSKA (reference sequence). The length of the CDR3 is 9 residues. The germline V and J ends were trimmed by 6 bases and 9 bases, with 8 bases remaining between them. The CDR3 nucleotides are TGCAGTGCCCAGGGCCAAGCTTTCTTT. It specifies CSAQGQAFF.

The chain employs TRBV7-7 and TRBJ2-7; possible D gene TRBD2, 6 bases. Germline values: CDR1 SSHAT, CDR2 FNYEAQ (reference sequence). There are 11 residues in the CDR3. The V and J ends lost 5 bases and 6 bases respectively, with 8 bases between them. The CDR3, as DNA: TGTGCCAGCAGCCGGGGGTCCGAGCAGTACTTC. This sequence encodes CASSRGSEQYF.

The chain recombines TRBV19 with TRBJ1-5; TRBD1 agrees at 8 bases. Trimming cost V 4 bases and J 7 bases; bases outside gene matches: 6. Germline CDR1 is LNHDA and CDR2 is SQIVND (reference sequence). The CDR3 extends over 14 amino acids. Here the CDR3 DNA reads TGTGCCAGTAGTAATACAGGGGGTGGCCAGCCCCAGCATTTT. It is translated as CASSNTGGGQPQHF. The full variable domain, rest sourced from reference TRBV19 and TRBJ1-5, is DGGITQSPKYLFRKEGQNVTLSCEQNLNHDAMYWYRQDPGQGLRLIYYSQIVNDFQKGDIAEGYSVSREKKESFPLTVTSAQKNPTAFYLCASSNTGGGQPQHFGDGTRLSIL.

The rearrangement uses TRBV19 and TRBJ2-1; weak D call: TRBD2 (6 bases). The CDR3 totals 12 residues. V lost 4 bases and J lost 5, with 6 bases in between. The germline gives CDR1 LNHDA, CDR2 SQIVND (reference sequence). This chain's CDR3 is CASSSGDNEQFF. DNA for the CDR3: TGTGCCAGTAGTAGCGGGGACAATGAGCAGTTCTTC.

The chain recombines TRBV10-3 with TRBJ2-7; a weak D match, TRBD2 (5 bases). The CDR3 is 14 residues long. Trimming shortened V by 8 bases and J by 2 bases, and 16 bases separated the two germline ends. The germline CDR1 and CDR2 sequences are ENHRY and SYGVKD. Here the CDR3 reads CAIQAALGAYEQYF. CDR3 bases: TGTGCCATCCAGGCGGCCTTGGGAGCCTACGAGCAGTACTTC.

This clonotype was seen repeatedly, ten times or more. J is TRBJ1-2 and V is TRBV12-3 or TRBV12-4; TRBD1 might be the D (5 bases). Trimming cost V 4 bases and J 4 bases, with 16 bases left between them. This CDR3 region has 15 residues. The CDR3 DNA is TGTGCCAGCAGTTACTCTACAGGAAAGATCTATGGCTACACCTTC. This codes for CASSYSTGKIYGYTF.

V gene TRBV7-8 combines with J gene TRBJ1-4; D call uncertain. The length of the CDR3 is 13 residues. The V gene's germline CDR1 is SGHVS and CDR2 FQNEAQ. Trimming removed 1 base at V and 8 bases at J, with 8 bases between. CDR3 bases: TGTGCCAGCAGCTTAGAAGGGCGCGAAAAACTGTTTTTT. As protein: CASSLEGREKLFF.

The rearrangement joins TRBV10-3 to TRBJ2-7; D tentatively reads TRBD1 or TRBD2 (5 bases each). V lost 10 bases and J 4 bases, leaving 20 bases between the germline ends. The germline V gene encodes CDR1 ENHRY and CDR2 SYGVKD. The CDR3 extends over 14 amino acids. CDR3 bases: TGTGCCAGCAGGCAACTCGGGACGGCGTACGAGCAGTACTTC. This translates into CASRQLGTAYEQYF.

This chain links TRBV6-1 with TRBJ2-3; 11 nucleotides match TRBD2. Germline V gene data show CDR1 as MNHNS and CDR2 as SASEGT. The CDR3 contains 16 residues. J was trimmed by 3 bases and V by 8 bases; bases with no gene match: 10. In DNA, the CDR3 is TGTGCCAGCTACCATACTGCTAGCGGGAGGACAGATACGCAGTATTTT. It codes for CASYHTASGRTDTQYF.

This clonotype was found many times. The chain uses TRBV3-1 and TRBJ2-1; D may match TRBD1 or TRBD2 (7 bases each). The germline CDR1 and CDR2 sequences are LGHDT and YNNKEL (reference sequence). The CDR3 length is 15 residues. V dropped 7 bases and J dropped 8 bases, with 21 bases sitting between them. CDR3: CASTRGGGSLDEQFF. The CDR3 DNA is TGTGCCAGCACCCGGGGAGGGGGCAGCCTCGATGAGCAGTTCTTC.